This entry is about one T cell receptor beta chain. Its specificity is unknown. This sample was taken from a study of T-cell memory formation after mild COVID-19. Study-wide findings and caveats: Nothing confirmed that second-wave clones peaking on day 37 were specific for SARS-CoV-2.

CDR1 and CDR2 from the germline V gene are DFQATT and SNEGSKA (reference sequence). The J segment lost 5 bases and the V segment lost 5 bases, leaving 11 bases of the junction unmatched. The CDR3 spans 16 residues. TCRdb reprocessed the 5' RACE reads via MiXCR and lists one record per CDR3 protein. The table shows some 290,000 distinct CDR3 sequences, with 16% occurring only once. The genes are TRBV20-1 and TRBJ2-3; 12 bases line up with TRBD2. This TCR was sampled from a man aged 18-30 years who had mild COVID-19 (a few samples of this study predate the infection). Cell type and time point are not known. Sequenced sample: PBMCs or a T cell subset sorted from them (not recorded which). Here the CDR3 DNA reads TGCAGTGCTTTCACCTCTCCGGGACTAGCGGGAGATACGCAGTATTTT. Protein sequence: CSAFTSPGLAGDTQYF.